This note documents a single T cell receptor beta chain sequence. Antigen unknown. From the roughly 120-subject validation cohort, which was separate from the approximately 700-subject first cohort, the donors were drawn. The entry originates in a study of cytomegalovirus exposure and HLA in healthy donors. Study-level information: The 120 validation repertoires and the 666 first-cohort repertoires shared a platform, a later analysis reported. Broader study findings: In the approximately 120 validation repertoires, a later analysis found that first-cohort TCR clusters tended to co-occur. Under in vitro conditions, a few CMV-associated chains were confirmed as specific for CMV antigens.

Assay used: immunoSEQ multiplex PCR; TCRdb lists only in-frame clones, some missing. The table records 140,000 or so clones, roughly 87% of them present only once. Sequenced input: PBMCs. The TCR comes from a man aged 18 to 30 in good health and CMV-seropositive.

CDR3 protein: CASSYNTGNNQPQHF. CDR3 in DNA: TGTGCCAGCAGTTACAACACAGGGAATAATCAGCCCCAGCATTTT. V usage is TRBV7-8 and J usage is TRBJ1-5, with D maybe TRBD1 (6 bases). Germline V lookup: CDR1 SGHVS, CDR2 FQNEAQ. V was pared by 6 bases and J by 4 bases, with 16 bases between. The CDR3 is made up of 15 amino acids.